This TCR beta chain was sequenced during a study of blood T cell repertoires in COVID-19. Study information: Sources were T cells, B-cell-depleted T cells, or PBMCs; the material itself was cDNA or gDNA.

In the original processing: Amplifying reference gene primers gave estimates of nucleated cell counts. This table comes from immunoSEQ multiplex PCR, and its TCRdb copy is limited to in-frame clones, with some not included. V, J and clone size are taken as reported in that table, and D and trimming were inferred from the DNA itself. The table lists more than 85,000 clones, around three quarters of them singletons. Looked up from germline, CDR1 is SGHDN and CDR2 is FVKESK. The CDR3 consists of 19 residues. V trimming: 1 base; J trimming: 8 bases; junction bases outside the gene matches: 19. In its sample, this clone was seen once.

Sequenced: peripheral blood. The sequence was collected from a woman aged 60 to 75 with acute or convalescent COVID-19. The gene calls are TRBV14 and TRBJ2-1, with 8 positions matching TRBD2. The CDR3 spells CASSQGWRRGAFRGDEQFF. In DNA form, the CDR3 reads TGTGCCAGCAGCCAAGGCTGGAGGCGGGGGGCCTTCCGAGGAGATGAGCAGTTCTTC.